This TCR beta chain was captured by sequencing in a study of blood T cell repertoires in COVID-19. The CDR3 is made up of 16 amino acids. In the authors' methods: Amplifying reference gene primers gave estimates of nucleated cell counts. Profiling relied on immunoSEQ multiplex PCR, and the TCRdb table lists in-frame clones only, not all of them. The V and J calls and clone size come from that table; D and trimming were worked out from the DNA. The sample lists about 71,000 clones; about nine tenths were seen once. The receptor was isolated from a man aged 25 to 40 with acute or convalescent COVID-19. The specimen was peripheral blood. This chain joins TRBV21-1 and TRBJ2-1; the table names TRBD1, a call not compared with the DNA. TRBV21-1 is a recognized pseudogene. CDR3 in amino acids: CASSNPQGKYYNEQFF. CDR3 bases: TGTGCCAGCAGCAACCCACAGGGGAAATATTACAATGAGCAGTTCTTC.